These T cell receptor beta chains were read from a single sample in a study of CD8+ T cells in alopecia areata. Generated by immunoSEQ multiplex PCR, the TCRdb table keeps only in-frame clones and is missing some. The table includes 200,000 to 250,000 clones, approximately 70% detected once. The sample in question was CD4+ T cells sorted from blood, obtained at week 44, from a patient treated with tofacitinib. These receptor sequences come from a human donor with alopecia areata. Both conserved end residues are part of each CDR3. The D gene is left open where the match is weak. Size is omitted from some rows. Given values are once, few, many or a class for expanded clones.

D gene: NA; V gene: TRBV28; J gene: TRBJ2-4; clone size: NA; CDR3 protein: CASSSGDNLAKNIQYF; CDR3 DNA: TGTGCCAGCAGTTCGGGGGACAACTTAGCCAAAAACATTCAGTACTTC
D gene: TRBD2; V gene: TRBV11-2; J gene: TRBJ2-7; clone size: NA; CDR3 protein: CASSLGLAGSSYEQYF; CDR3 DNA: TGTGCCAGCAGCTTAGGACTAGCGGGGAGCTCCTACGAGCAGTACTTC
D gene: NA; V gene: TRBV5-6; J gene: TRBJ2-3; clone size: NA; CDR3 protein: CASSLMGTDTQYF; CDR3 DNA: TGTGCCAGCAGCTTGATGGGTACAGATACGCAGTATTTT
D gene: NA; V gene: TRBV29-1; J gene: TRBJ2-5; clone size: NA; CDR3 protein: CSVDYSDLGETQYF; CDR3 DNA: TGCAGCGTTGACTATTCGGACCTAGGAGAGACCCAGTACTTC
D gene: NA; V gene: TRBV30; J gene: TRBJ2-2; clone size: NA; CDR3 protein: CAWRPWGHTGELFF; CDR3 DNA: TGTGCCTGGAGACCCTGGGGGCACACCGGGGAGCTGTTTTTT
D gene: TRBD1; V gene: TRBV29-1; J gene: TRBJ2-7; clone size: NA; CDR3 protein: CSGTTGTGSYEQYF; CDR3 DNA: TGCAGCGGGACCACGGGGACAGGCTCCTACGAGCAGTACTTC
D gene: NA; V gene: TRBV4-3; J gene: TRBJ2-7; clone size: NA; CDR3 protein: CASSQEHDGRSTYEQYF; CDR3 DNA: TGCGCCAGCAGCCAAGAACATGATGGGCGTTCAACCTACGAGCAGTACTTC
D gene: NA; V gene: TRBV14; J gene: TRBJ2-3; clone size: NA; CDR3 protein: CASSHTDASTDTQYF; CDR3 DNA: TGTGCCAGCAGCCACACCGATGCTAGCACAGATACGCAGTATTTT
D gene: NA; V gene: TRBV14; J gene: TRBJ1-1; clone size: few; CDR3 protein: CASSRSGGLNTEAFF; CDR3 DNA: TGTGCCAGCAGCCGAAGTGGGGGACTCAACACTGAAGCTTTCTTT
D gene: NA; V gene: TRBV7-9; J gene: TRBJ2-7; clone size: NA; CDR3 protein: CASSYAVNEQYF; CDR3 DNA: TGTGCCAGCAGCTATGCGGTGAACGAGCAGTACTTC
D gene: NA; V gene: TRBV19; J gene: TRBJ1-2; clone size: NA; CDR3 protein: CASSIGRDRSHGYTF; CDR3 DNA: TGTGCCAGTAGTATTGGCAGAGACAGGTCGCATGGCTACACCTTC
D gene: TRBD1; V gene: TRBV15; J gene: TRBJ2-3; clone size: NA; CDR3 protein: CATSRPDRADTQYF; CDR3 DNA: TGTGCCACCAGCAGACCGGACAGGGCAGATACGCAGTATTTT
D gene: NA; V gene: TRBV4-1; J gene: TRBJ1-5; clone size: NA; CDR3 protein: CASSQERSNQPQHF; CDR3 DNA: TGCGCCAGCAGCCAAGAACGGAGCAATCAGCCCCAGCATTTT
D gene: NA; V gene: TRBV11-3; J gene: TRBJ1-2; clone size: NA; CDR3 protein: CASSLGETTGGYTF; CDR3 DNA: TGTGCCAGCAGCTTAGGGGAAACCACGGGTGGCTACACCTTC
D gene: TRBD1; V gene: TRBV10-3; J gene: TRBJ2-6; clone size: NA; CDR3 protein: CAIRGQGANVPTF; CDR3 DNA: TGTGCCATCAGAGGACAGGGGGCCAACGTCCCGACTTTC
D gene: NA; V gene: TRBV19; J gene: TRBJ1-5; clone size: NA; CDR3 protein: CASAGESGFQPQHF; CDR3 DNA: TGTGCCAGTGCAGGGGAATCGGGTTTTCAGCCCCAGCATTTT
D gene: NA; V gene: TRBV29-1; J gene: TRBJ2-3; clone size: few; CDR3 protein: CSVEDTEGGTDTQYF; CDR3 DNA: TGCAGCGTTGAAGACACAGAGGGGGGCACAGATACGCAGTATTTT
D gene: NA; V gene: TRBV4-2; J gene: TRBJ1-2; clone size: NA; CDR3 protein: CASSQDGRAGLYMGYTF; CDR3 DNA: TGTGCCAGCAGCCAAGATGGTCGGGCAGGGCTATATATGGGCTACACCTTC
D gene: NA; V gene: TRBV14; J gene: TRBJ2-1; clone size: NA; CDR3 protein: CASSPIGVRHNEQFF; CDR3 DNA: TGTGCCAGCAGCCCCATCGGGGTGAGGCACAATGAGCAGTTCTTC
D gene: TRBD1; V gene: TRBV18; J gene: TRBJ2-7; clone size: NA; CDR3 protein: CASSKGTGAYEQYF; CDR3 DNA: TGTGCCAGCTCAAAGGGAACAGGGGCCTACGAGCAGTACTTC
D gene: NA; V gene: TRBV7-9; J gene: TRBJ2-3; clone size: NA; CDR3 protein: CASSLTESSTDTQYF; CDR3 DNA: TGTGCCAGCAGCTTAACAGAGTCTAGCACAGATACGCAGTATTTT
D gene: NA; V gene: TRBV29-1; J gene: TRBJ2-1; clone size: NA; CDR3 protein: CSVDKAGQYNEQFF; CDR3 DNA: TGCAGCGTTGACAAGGCAGGACAATACAATGAGCAGTTCTTC
D gene: NA; V gene: TRBV7-3; J gene: TRBJ2-5; clone size: NA; CDR3 protein: CASSQDWQETQYF; CDR3 DNA: TGTGCCAGCAGCCAGGACTGGCAAGAGACCCAGTACTTC
D gene: NA; V gene: TRBV5-4; J gene: TRBJ2-2; clone size: NA; CDR3 protein: CASSAQGDGELFF; CDR3 DNA: TGTGCCAGCAGCGCACAGGGCGACGGGGAGCTGTTTTTT
D gene: NA; V gene: TRBV19; J gene: TRBJ1-1; clone size: few; CDR3 protein: CASNPDSSTEAFF; CDR3 DNA: TGTGCCAGTAACCCTGACAGCTCCACTGAAGCTTTCTTT
D gene: NA; V gene: TRBV7-9; J gene: TRBJ1-4; clone size: NA; CDR3 protein: CASSSGGEKLFF; CDR3 DNA: TGTGCCAGCAGCTCGGGAGGTGAAAAACTGTTTTTT
D gene: TRBD1; V gene: TRBV29-1; J gene: TRBJ2-3; clone size: NA; CDR3 protein: CSVADRGRTDTQYF; CDR3 DNA: TGCAGCGTTGCGGACAGGGGTAGGACAGATACGCAGTATTTT
D gene: NA; V gene: TRBV6-6; J gene: TRBJ2-7; clone size: NA; CDR3 protein: CASSQTQGSGEQYF; CDR3 DNA: TGTGCCAGCAGTCAAACACAGGGTTCCGGCGAGCAGTACTTC
D gene: NA; V gene: TRBV30; J gene: TRBJ1-6; clone size: NA; CDR3 protein: CAWRPQGYNSPLHF; CDR3 DNA: TGTGCCTGGAGGCCACAGGGCTATAATTCACCCCTCCACTTT
D gene: NA; V gene: TRBV29-1; J gene: TRBJ1-2; clone size: few; CDR3 protein: CSADGVGGYTF; CDR3 DNA: TGCAGCGCGGATGGGGTCGGAGGCTACACCTTC
D gene: NA; V gene: TRBV5-1; J gene: TRBJ1-5; clone size: NA; CDR3 protein: CASSLDGGNQPQHF; CDR3 DNA: TGCGCCAGCAGCTTGGACGGCGGCAATCAGCCCCAGCATTTT
D gene: NA; V gene: TRBV30; J gene: TRBJ2-1; clone size: once; CDR3 protein: CAWSGVPREQFF; CDR3 DNA: TGTGCCTGGAGTGGGGTCCCCAGGGAGCAGTTCTTC
D gene: NA; V gene: TRBV5-1; J gene: TRBJ2-7; clone size: few; CDR3 protein: CASTNGGRASEQYF; CDR3 DNA: TGCGCCAGCACGAACGGAGGTCGTGCAAGCGAGCAGTACTTC
D gene: TRBD1; V gene: TRBV9; J gene: TRBJ2-4; clone size: NA; CDR3 protein: CASSRDSENIQYF; CDR3 DNA: TGTGCCAGCAGCAGGGACAGCGAAAACATTCAGTACTTC
D gene: TRBD1; V gene: TRBV6-5; J gene: TRBJ1-5; clone size: few; CDR3 protein: CASSPGTGGQPQHF; CDR3 DNA: TGTGCCAGCAGCCCCGGGACAGGGGGGCAGCCCCAGCATTTT
D gene: NA; V gene: TRBV9; J gene: TRBJ1-6; clone size: NA; CDR3 protein: CASSKNQRSYNSPLHF; CDR3 DNA: TGTGCCAGCAGCAAAAATCAGCGCTCCTATAATTCACCCCTCCACTTT
D gene: TRBD1; V gene: TRBV15; J gene: TRBJ1-4; clone size: NA; CDR3 protein: CATSVRQGTNEKLFF; CDR3 DNA: TGTGCCACCAGCGTTCGACAGGGAACTAATGAAAAACTGTTTTTT
D gene: TRBD2; V gene: TRBV5-4; J gene: TRBJ2-2; clone size: NA; CDR3 protein: CASSATPGGDTGELFF; CDR3 DNA: TGTGCCAGCAGTGCAACCCCCGGGGGGGACACCGGGGAGCTGTTTTTT
D gene: NA; V gene: TRBV10-3; J gene: TRBJ2-1; clone size: NA; CDR3 protein: CATQTGHGLNEQFF; CDR3 DNA: TGTGCCACCCAAACGGGACACGGACTTAATGAGCAGTTCTTC
D gene: NA; V gene: TRBV29-1; J gene: TRBJ1-1; clone size: few; CDR3 protein: CSVVPPGAVNTEAFF; CDR3 DNA: TGCAGCGTTGTTCCCCCAGGGGCGGTGAACACTGAAGCTTTCTTT
D gene: NA; V gene: TRBV7-2; J gene: TRBJ1-1; clone size: many; CDR3 protein: CASSLAAGRNTEAFF; CDR3 DNA: TGTGCCAGCAGCTTAGCTGCAGGGCGTAACACTGAAGCTTTCTTT
D gene: NA; V gene: TRBV10-1; J gene: TRBJ2-1; clone size: NA; CDR3 protein: CASPKNEQFF; CDR3 DNA: TGCGCCAGCCCTAAAAATGAGCAGTTCTTC
D gene: TRBD2; V gene: TRBV27; J gene: TRBJ2-1; clone size: once; CDR3 protein: CASNPAGESSYNEQFF; CDR3 DNA: TGTGCCAGCAACCCAGCGGGGGAGAGCTCCTACAATGAGCAGTTCTTC
D gene: NA; V gene: TRBV30; J gene: TRBJ1-6; clone size: NA; CDR3 protein: CAWSIGSGSPLHF; CDR3 DNA: TGTGCCTGGAGTATTGGCAGTGGGTCACCCCTCCACTTT
D gene: NA; V gene: TRBV5-1; J gene: TRBJ2-2; clone size: NA; CDR3 protein: CASSHDFLPGELFF; CDR3 DNA: TGCGCCAGCAGCCATGACTTTCTCCCCGGGGAGCTGTTTTTT
D gene: NA; V gene: TRBV7-2; J gene: TRBJ1-2; clone size: NA; CDR3 protein: CASSPQGKDYGYTF; CDR3 DNA: TGTGCCAGCAGCCCCCAGGGGAAGGACTATGGCTACACCTTC
D gene: TRBD1; V gene: TRBV13; J gene: TRBJ1-6; clone size: few; CDR3 protein: CASSLQGAYNSPLHF; CDR3 DNA: TGTGCCAGCAGCTTACAGGGGGCCTATAATTCACCCCTCCACTTT
D gene: NA; V gene: TRBV10-2; J gene: TRBJ2-5; clone size: NA; CDR3 protein: CASQAVQTQYF; CDR3 DNA: TGCGCCAGCCAGGCGGTACAGACCCAGTACTTC
D gene: NA; V gene: TRBV7-9; J gene: TRBJ1-1; clone size: NA; CDR3 protein: CASSLAGTVNTEAFF; CDR3 DNA: TGTGCCAGCAGCTTAGCCGGGACGGTGAACACTGAAGCTTTCTTT
D gene: TRBD2; V gene: TRBV2; J gene: TRBJ2-3; clone size: NA; CDR3 protein: CASTPPGGTDTQYF; CDR3 DNA: TGTGCCAGCACCCCCCCCGGGGGGACAGATACGCAGTATTTT
D gene: NA; V gene: TRBV7-2; J gene: TRBJ1-2; clone size: few; CDR3 protein: CASSSGLAHYGYTF; CDR3 DNA: TGTGCCAGCAGCTCGGGACTGGCTCACTATGGCTACACCTTC
D gene: NA; V gene: TRBV19; J gene: TRBJ1-1; clone size: NA; CDR3 protein: CASSWTRNTEAFF; CDR3 DNA: TGTGCCAGTAGTTGGACACGGAACACTGAAGCTTTCTTT
D gene: NA; V gene: TRBV7-2; J gene: TRBJ2-1; clone size: NA; CDR3 protein: CASSLDYHEQFF; CDR3 DNA: TGTGCCAGCAGCTTAGACTACCATGAGCAGTTCTTC
D gene: TRBD1; V gene: TRBV12-5; J gene: TRBJ1-5; clone size: NA; CDR3 protein: CASGLVLGRGLSNQPQHF; CDR3 DNA: TGTGCTAGTGGTTTGGTACTCGGAAGGGGGCTGAGCAATCAGCCCCAGCATTTT
D gene: TRBD1; V gene: TRBV5-1; J gene: TRBJ2-7; clone size: NA; CDR3 protein: CASSLTPGQGNEQYF; CDR3 DNA: TGCGCCAGCAGCTTGACTCCGGGACAGGGGAACGAGCAGTACTTC